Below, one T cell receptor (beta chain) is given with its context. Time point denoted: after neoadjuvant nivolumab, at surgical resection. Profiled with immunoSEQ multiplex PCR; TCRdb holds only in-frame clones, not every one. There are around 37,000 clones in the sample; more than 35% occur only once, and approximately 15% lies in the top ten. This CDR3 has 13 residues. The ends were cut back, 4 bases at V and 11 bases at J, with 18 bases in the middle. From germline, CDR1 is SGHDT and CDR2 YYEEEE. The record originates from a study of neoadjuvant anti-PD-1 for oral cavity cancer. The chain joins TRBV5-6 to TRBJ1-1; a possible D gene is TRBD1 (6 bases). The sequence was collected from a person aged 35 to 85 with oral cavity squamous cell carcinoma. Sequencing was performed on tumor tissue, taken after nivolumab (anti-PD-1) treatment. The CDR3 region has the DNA TGTGCCAGCAGCGCCGGAGGGGGTTTTAGGGCTTTCTTT. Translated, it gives CASSAGGGFRAFF.